One and the same sample provided the 25 T cell receptor beta chains below, sequenced in a study of blood T cell repertoires in COVID-19. This table comes from immunoSEQ multiplex PCR, and its TCRdb copy is limited to in-frame clones, with some not included. The sample lists about 150,000 clones, 75% to 90% occurring once. The sequenced sample was peripheral blood. These receptors all stem from a man between 60 and 75 years old with acute or convalescent COVID-19.

A single count supports this clone. The V and J genes are TRBV24-1 and TRBJ2-1; 8 nucleotides match TRBD2. This CDR3 contains 14 residues. V gave up 9 bases and J gave up 2 bases; unmatched junction bases: 5. Germline CDR1 KGHDR, CDR2 SFDVKD. This CDR3 reads CATSGGGAYNEQFF. CDR3 nucleotides: TGTGCCACCTCCGGGGGGGGAGCCTACAATGAGCAGTTCTTC.

The V gene is TRBV3-1 (or the pseudogene TRBV3-2), the J gene TRBJ2-2, with D hard to call. The germline V gene encodes CDR1 LGHDT and CDR2 YNNKEL (reference sequence). The CDR3 is 18 residues long. Deletions cut 4 bases from V and 8 bases from J, with 26 bases between. CDR3 coding DNA: TGTGCCAGCAGCCCCCAATCGGTTGATACCACCCTATCAGGGGAGCTGTTTTTT. Protein product: CASSPQSVDTTLSGELFF.

V and J are TRBV3-1 (or the pseudogene TRBV3-2) and TRBJ1-2, with 9 bases fitting TRBD1. Trimming cost V 1 base and J 4 bases; bases outside gene matches: 1. There are 14 residues in the CDR3. Germline-derived CDR1 and CDR2 are LGHDT and YNNKEL (reference sequence). CDR3 region: CASSQGQGVYGYTF. The CDR3 nucleotides read TGTGCCAGCAGCCAAGGACAGGGGGTCTATGGCTACACCTTC.

The DNA of the CDR3 is TGTGCCAGCAGCCCCGAGAGCGGGCGCTCCTACGAGCAGTACTTC. Protein product: CASSPESGRSYEQYF. The V and J genes are TRBV5-4 and TRBJ2-7; perhaps TRBD2 as D (6 bases). This CDR3 region has 15 residues. Germline values: CDR1 SGHNT, CDR2 YYREEE (reference sequence). V was shortened by 4 bases and J by 0 bases, with 14 bases between the two germline ends.

V and J are TRBV5-1 and TRBJ2-5, with D tentatively TRBD1 (6 bases). V was pared by 0 bases and J by 5 bases, with 23 bases between. This CDR3 is 18 amino acids long. The germline CDR1 and CDR2 sequences are SGHRS and YFSETQ. CDR3 sequence (DNA): TGCGCCAGCAGCTTGGATGGTGCAGGGGCCTTCAAGCCGGAGACCCAGTACTTC. The encoded protein is CASSLDGAGAFKPETQYF.

Only a few counts were recorded for this clone. V is TRBV29-1 and J is TRBJ1-2; D perhaps matches TRBD1 (6 bases). V was shortened by 6 bases and J by 4 bases, with 15 bases between the two germline ends. The germline V gene encodes CDR1 SQVTM and CDR2 ANQGSEA. The CDR3 is 13 residues long. CDR3 region: CSVASGTSYGYTF. CDR3 nucleotide sequence: TGCAGCGTCGCCTCCGGGACATCCTATGGCTACACCTTC.

This clone showed up just once. The rearrangement links TRBV28 to TRBJ1-6; perhaps TRBD1 as D (5 bases). The CDR3 is made up of 14 amino acids. Germline loops: CDR1 MDHEN, CDR2 SYDVKM. V was pared by 6 bases and J by 8 bases, with 14 bases between. CDR3 sequence: CASSGGTADSPLHF. DNA for the CDR3: TGTGCCAGCAGCGGGGGGACGGCTGATTCACCCCTCCACTTT.

This chain joins TRBV7-8 and TRBJ1-5, with a possible D match to TRBD1 (5 bases). The length of the CDR3 is 16 residues. The germline V gene encodes CDR1 SGHVS and CDR2 FQNEAQ. The ends were cut back, 5 bases at V and 4 bases at J, with 18 bases in the middle. The CDR3 region has the DNA TGTGCCAGCAGCCCCCAGCCAGGGCCCGTGAATCAGCCCCAGCATTTT. Its protein product is CASSPQPGPVNQPQHF.

V gene TRBV12-3 or TRBV12-4 combines with J gene TRBJ1-1; D unclear. The CDR3 sequence is 11 residues long. V was shortened by 3 bases and J by 11 bases, with 10 bases between the two germline ends. DNA for the CDR3: TGTGCCAGCAGTTTTTCGACAAGCGCTTTCTTT. The encoded protein is CASSFSTSAFF.

V gene TRBV11-2 combines with J gene TRBJ1-6; D possibly corresponds to TRBD1 (6 bases). The CDR3 loop spans 15 amino acids. The germline V gene has CDR1 SGHAT and CDR2 FQNNGV. The V gene lost 3 bases and the J gene lost 0 bases, with 6 bases spanning the gap. CDR3 residues: CASSLDSSYNSPLHF. Here the CDR3 DNA reads TGTGCCAGCAGCTTGGACAGCTCCTATAATTCACCCCTCCACTTT. Together with reference TRBV11-2 and TRBJ1-6, the CDR3 gives the full variable domain: EAGVAQSPRYKIIEKRQSVAFWCNPISGHATLYWYQQILGQGPKLLIQFQNNGVVDDSQLPKDRFSAERLKGVDSTLKIQPAKLEDSAVYLCASSLDSSYNSPLHFGNGTRLTVT.

This clone was seen a few times. The V call is TRBV19, the J call TRBJ2-1; TRBD1 agrees at 7 bases. Germline lookup yields CDR1 LNHDA and CDR2 SQIVND (reference sequence). The CDR3 spans 14 residues. V shed 9 bases and J 2 bases; nucleotides not matched to a gene: 7. CDR3 sequence: CARLNRGAYNEQFF. The CDR3, as DNA: TGTGCCAGACTTAACAGGGGCGCCTACAATGAGCAGTTCTTC.

The chain joins TRBV6-6 to TRBJ2-1; TRBD2 matches 15 bases. This CDR3 spans 17 amino acids. Germline V lookup: CDR1 MNHNY, CDR2 SVGAGI (reference sequence). V shed 5 bases, J shed 9 bases, and the junction held 11 bases outside the gene matches. DNA of the CDR3: TGTGCCAGCAGTCGTAGGACTAGCGGGGGGGAAGCTGGTGAGCAGTTCTTC. Translated, it gives CASSRRTSGGEAGEQFF.

V is TRBV5-1 and J is TRBJ1-3; D perhaps matches TRBD1 (5 bases). Trimming took 0 bases from V and 3 from J, leaving 10 bases between them. The CDR3 totals 15 residues. Germline V gene lookup returns CDR1 SGHRS and CDR2 YFSETQ. CDR3 in amino acids: CASSLGGQHGNTIYF. CDR3 nucleotide sequence: TGCGCCAGCAGCTTGGGCGGACAACATGGAAACACCATATATTTT.

This chain connects TRBV5-1 to TRBJ1-1; unclear D gene. With 4 bases removed from V and 0 bases from J, the gap between germline ends came to 13 bases. Looked up from germline, CDR1 is SGHRS and CDR2 is YFSETQ. CDR3 size: 15 residues. CDR3 residues: CASSQWYFLNTEAFF. DNA for the CDR3: TGCGCCAGCAGCCAATGGTACTTTCTGAACACTGAAGCTTTCTTT.

CDR3 sequence reads: CASSLGTGVAGDEGEQFF. The CDR3 nucleotides read TGCGCCAGCAGCTTAGGAACTGGGGTGGCGGGAGATGAGGGTGAGCAGTTCTTC. The V call is TRBV5-1, the J call TRBJ2-1; TRBD2 agrees at 7 bases. After removal of 2 bases from V and 9 bases from J, the junction contained 20 bases not matched to a gene. This CDR3 region has 18 residues. Germline assignment: CDR1 SGHRS and CDR2 YFSETQ.

The V call is TRBV3-1 (or the pseudogene TRBV3-2), the J call TRBJ2-4, with 15 positions matching TRBD2. CDR1 and CDR2 (germline): LGHDT, YNNKEL (reference sequence). The CDR3 has 17 amino acids. Trimming removed 4 bases from V and 7 bases from J; junction bases left unmatched: 8. DNA for the CDR3: TGTGCCAGCAGCCCCGGGACTAGCGGGAGGAGAGGGAACATTCAGTACTTC. It translates to CASSPGTSGRRGNIQYF.

This chain links TRBV7-9 with TRBJ2-3, with 11 bases identical to TRBD2. Germline assignment: CDR1 SEHNR and CDR2 FQNEAQ (reference sequence). This CDR3 region has 14 residues. The trim removed 5 bases at V and 5 bases at J, leaving 3 bases unmatched. The CDR3 DNA is TGTGCCAGCAGCCCTGGGACTAGCGGAGATACGCAGTATTTT. Residues: CASSPGTSGDTQYF.

This clone showed up just a few times. V usage is TRBV6-5 and J usage is TRBJ2-5, with 7 bases lining up with TRBD1. CDR1 MNHEY and CDR2 SVGAGI come from the germline V gene. The CDR3 has 16 residues. The junction had 9 bases not matched to a gene; V was cut back by 0 bases and J by 5 bases. Written as DNA, the CDR3 is TGTGCCAGCAGTTACTCGAGAGACGTCAGGGGGGAGACCCAGTACTTC. Encoded protein: CASSYSRDVRGETQYF.

The V gene is TRBV6-5, the J gene TRBJ2-1; 9 nucleotides line up with TRBD2. Germline trimming cut 2 bases from V and 2 bases from J; bases unmatched to any gene: 1. This CDR3 has 15 amino acids. The germline V gene has CDR1 MNHEY and CDR2 SVGAGI. The CDR3 coding sequence is TGTGCCAGCAGTTACGGACTAGCGCCCTACAATGAGCAGTTCTTC. This encodes CASSYGLAPYNEQFF.

This chain joins TRBV28 and TRBJ1-5; maybe TRBD1 (5 bases). CDR1 is MDHEN, CDR2 SYDVKM, per germline. With 6 bases removed from V and 2 bases from J, the gap between germline ends came to 23 bases. This CDR3 spans 18 amino acids. The CDR3 is CASSPEGAVVGGNQPQHF. The CDR3, as DNA: TGTGCCAGCAGCCCCGAAGGGGCGGTGGTAGGGGGCAATCAGCCCCAGCATTTT.

This sequence joins TRBV4-2 and TRBJ2-3; TRBD2 agrees at 8 bases. From germline, CDR1 is LGHNA and CDR2 YNFKEQ. V was clipped by 0 bases and J by 4 bases; unmatched bases: 3. CDR3 length: 15 residues. CDR3: CASSQDEGLADTQYF. The CDR3 DNA reads as TGTGCCAGCAGCCAAGATGAGGGACTAGCAGATACGCAGTATTTT.

The chain is built from TRBV19 and TRBJ2-5, with D perhaps matching TRBD2 (7 bases). The CDR3 runs to 15 residues. Trimming took off 7 bases at V and 4 bases at J, with 19 bases between the two ends. The germline V gene encodes CDR1 LNHDA and CDR2 SQIVND (reference sequence). The DNA of the CDR3 is TGTGCCAGTAAGGGGGGGGCCCTGGAGCGAGAGACCCAGTACTTC. Translating gives CASKGGALERETQYF.

In regard to this clone: This sample includes further DNA sequences coding for the same CDR3. The V call is TRBV7-2, the J call TRBJ1-1; 8 bases agree with TRBD1. The CDR3 spans 14 residues. In germline, CDR1 is SGHTA, CDR2 FQGNSA. J gave up 0 bases and V 4 bases, and 1 base lay outside the gene matches. This CDR3 is CASSSDRVNTEAFF. The CDR3 DNA follows: TGTGCCAGCAGCTCGGACAGGGTGAACACTGAAGCTTTCTTT. Full variable domain (missing parts from reference TRBV7-2 and TRBJ1-1): GAGVSQSPSNKVTEKGKDVELRCDPISGHTALYWYRQSLGQGLEFLIYFQGNSAPDKSGLPSDRFSAERTGGSVSTLTIQRTQQEDSAVYLCASSSDRVNTEAFFGQGTRLTVV.

CDR3: CASKGRGTGNTIYF. The CDR3 DNA is TGTGCCAGCAAGGGCAGGGGAACTGGAAACACCATATATTTT. The V gene is TRBV6-5, the J gene TRBJ1-3; D possibly corresponds to TRBD1 (6 bases). V was clipped by 7 bases and J by 2 bases, with 12 bases between them. The CDR3 runs 14 residues. Germline-derived CDR1 and CDR2 are MNHEY and SVGAGI.

This sequence joins TRBV27 and TRBJ1-1, with a tentative D call TRBD1 (5 bases). V dropped 8 bases and J dropped 0 bases, with 13 bases sitting between them. CDR1 is MNHEY, CDR2 SMNVEV, per germline (reference sequence). This CDR3 contains 14 residues. The CDR3 region is CASQGLPMNTEAFF. The DNA for the CDR3 is TGTGCCAGCCAGGGTCTCCCTATGAACACTGAAGCTTTCTTT.